Listed below are T cell receptor beta chains from one sample, sequenced in a study of cytomegalovirus exposure and HLA in healthy donors. Generated by immunoSEQ multiplex PCR, the TCRdb table keeps only in-frame clones and is missing some. Of some 110,000 clones in the sample, around 80% were seen once. Sequenced: PBMCs. These receptors all come from a man aged 25-45 years in good health and CMV-seropositive. Each CDR3 is given with its conserved first and last residue. The D gene is left open where the match is weak. Clone size appears in some rows only: once, few, many, or a class for an expanded clone.

CDR3	DNA	V	J	size	D
CASSLRTSNTGELFF	TGTGCCAGCAGCTTAAGGACTTCGAACACCGGGGAGCTGTTTTTT	TRBV7-9	TRBJ2-2	.	.
CAISRGQGGPNEQFF	TGTGCCATCAGCCGTGGACAGGGCGGGCCCAATGAGCAGTTCTTC	TRBV10-3	TRBJ2-1	.	TRBD1
CASSLYGRTDNYNEQFF	TGTGCCAGCAGCTTATATGGTCGGACAGACAACTACAATGAGCAGTTCTTC	TRBV7-3	TRBJ2-1	.	.
CAWSGQANTGELFF	TGTGCCTGGAGTGGACAGGCGAACACCGGGGAGCTGTTTTTT	TRBV30	TRBJ2-2	.	.
CASKGGIYTEAFF	TGTGCCAGCAAGGGAGGGATTTACACTGAAGCTTTCTTT	TRBV6-6	TRBJ1-1	.	.
CASRGGGGYEQFF	TGTGCCAGCAGAGGGGGGGGAGGGTATGAGCAGTTCTTC	TRBV6-7	TRBJ2-1	.	.
CSVDDYRVAFF	TGCAGCGTTGACGATTACAGGGTAGCTTTCTTT	TRBV29-1	TRBJ1-1	few	.
CASSSWDTNTDAQYF	TGTGCCAGCAGCTCCTGGGACACTAACACAGATGCGCAGTATTTT	TRBV11-3	TRBJ2-3	.	.
CASSLGFKGANYGYTF	TGTGCCAGCAGCTTGGGTTTCAAGGGGGCGAACTATGGCTACACCTTC	TRBV5-8	TRBJ1-2	.	TRBD1
CASSDDRDQPQHF	TGTGCCAGCAGTGACGACAGGGATCAGCCCCAGCATTTT	TRBV25-1	TRBJ1-5	.	TRBD1
CASRHNSGANVLTF	TGTGCCAGTAGACATAACTCTGGGGCCAACGTCCTGACTTTC	TRBV19	TRBJ2-6	.	.
CAWSALAGGWRNEQFF	TGTGCCTGGAGTGCCCTAGCGGGAGGGTGGAGGAATGAGCAGTTCTTC	TRBV30	TRBJ2-1	.	TRBD2
CASSLGMRAQETQYF	TGTGCCAGCAGCTTAGGTATGCGAGCGCAAGAGACCCAGTACTTC	TRBV11-3	TRBJ2-5	.	.
CASSEQGAIWEQYF	TGTGCCAGTAGTGAGCAGGGGGCTATTTGGGAGCAGTACTTC	TRBV19	TRBJ2-7	.	TRBD1
CASSLVQGETQYF	TGTGCTAGCAGCTTAGTACAGGGGGAGACCCAGTACTTC	TRBV7-7	TRBJ2-5	once	TRBD1
CASSVGGTSAYEQYF	TGTGCCAGCAGCGTAGGTGGGACATCGGCCTACGAGCAGTACTTC	TRBV9	TRBJ2-7	.	.